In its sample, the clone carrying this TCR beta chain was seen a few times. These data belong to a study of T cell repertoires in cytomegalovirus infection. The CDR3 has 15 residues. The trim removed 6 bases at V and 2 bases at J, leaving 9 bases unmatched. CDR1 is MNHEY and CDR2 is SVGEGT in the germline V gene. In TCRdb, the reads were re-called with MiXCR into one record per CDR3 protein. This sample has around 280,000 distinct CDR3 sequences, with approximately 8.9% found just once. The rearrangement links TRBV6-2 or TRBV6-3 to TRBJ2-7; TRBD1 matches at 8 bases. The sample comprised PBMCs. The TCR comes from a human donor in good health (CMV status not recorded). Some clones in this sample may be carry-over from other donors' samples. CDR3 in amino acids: CASSLGTGETYEQYV. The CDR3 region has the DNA TGTGCCAGCAGCCTCGGGACAGGCGAAACCTACGAGCAGTACGTC.